This T cell receptor (beta chain) was recovered during a study of T cells in Graves' hyperthyroidism and ophthalmopathy. A patient was excluded if there was uncontrolled infection, other autoimmune disease, pregnancy or lactation. Amplified TCR beta CDR3 regions came from RNA transcripts. In the first-round RT-PCR of the TCR CDR3, the HTBI primer set was used. Each CDR3 protein gets one entry after TCRdb re-called the multiplex PCR reads with MiXCR. The data show fewer than 900,000 distinct CDR3 sequences, around a sixth seen once. This clonotype was observed many times. The CDR3 spans 13 residues. The V gene end was trimmed by 4 bases and the J gene end by 8 bases; junction bases not matched to a gene: 7. CDR1 LGHDT and CDR2 YNNKEL come from the germline V gene (reference sequence).

The genes are TRBV3-1 and TRBJ1-1, with 7 bases identical to TRBD1. The sequencing input was blood. The TCR was taken from a woman in her 50s with Graves' hyperthyroidism that later progressed to Graves' ophthalmopathy. This CDR3 reads CASSRRTGAEAFF. The DNA for the CDR3 is TGTGCCAGCAGCCGTAGGACAGGAGCAGAAGCTTTCTTT.